This TCR beta chain was captured in a study of human T cells and chemical hapten exposure. For the study at large: Once 0.01% DPC had been applied to the upper back by patch test, readings were taken at 6 days. Mostly female, the patients presented with alopecia areata, totalis or universalis.

Study-wide points: With alopecia, donors may have immune responses unlike healthy people's.

The sample holds many counts of this clonotype. The antigen is undetermined. This CDR3 is built from 15 residues. Germline V gene sequence: CDR1 SGHTA, CDR2 FQGNSA. V lost 0 bases, J lost 10 bases, and 5 bases stayed unmatched. TCRdb independently ran MiXCR on the RACE reads; one entry per CDR3 protein. The top ten clones hold more than 5.5% of a sample with about 380,000 distinct CDR3 sequences, around 6% of them seen once. Time point specified: patch test 2, 6 weeks after DPC sensitization. Stated treatment: therapeutic diphenylcyclopropenone sensitization with weekly scalp DPC. Each donor was an alopecia patient between 18 and 70 years of age who qualified for DPC.

Material: whole blood, obtained in connection with sensitization to the hapten diphenylcyclopropenone (DPC). The chain joins TRBV7-2 to TRBJ1-6; 8 bases are shared with TRBD1. The origin of this receptor is a woman aged 18-35 years with alopecia areata. Some clones in this sample may be carry-over from other donors' samples. The CDR3: CASSLATGGGSPLHF. The CDR3 DNA reads as TGTGCCAGCAGCTTAGCCACAGGGGGTGGGTCACCCCTCCACTTT.